The present T cell receptor beta chain was sequenced within a study of control samples from healthy donors and cancer patients. Trimming stripped 6 bases from V and 5 bases from J, with 13 bases between. CDR3 length equals 13 residues. Clones were sequenced by immunoSEQ multiplex PCR, and TCRdb holds only the in-frame ones, with some missing. In the table there are 400,000 to 500,000 clones, approximately 92% of which are singletons. The sample was PBMCs. This receptor was taken from a man aged 35-49 years with head and neck cancer. The chain couples TRBV12-3 or TRBV12-4 to TRBJ2-5, with D possibly matching TRBD2 (6 bases). DNA of the CDR3: TGTGCCAGCAGCTTGCTGGGGAGGGAGACCCAGTACTTC. Translating it yields CASSLLGRETQYF.